The rows below give T cell receptor beta chains drawn from one sample of a study of OX40 agonist ivuxolimab in advanced cancers. This table comes from immunoSEQ multiplex PCR, and its TCRdb copy is limited to in-frame clones, with some not included. The data contain about 48,000 clones, around 84% of them singletons. The input for sequencing was CD4+ or CD8+ T cells sorted from blood, taken in a trial of the OX40 agonist ivuxolimab. The source of these receptors is an adult with an advanced solid tumor such as melanoma, head and neck, liver or kidney cancer. Each CDR3 is given with its conserved first and last residue. Each record gives: D gene, clone size, J gene, V gene, CDR3 protein, CDR3 DNA. The D gene is left open where the match is weak. For some rows the clone size is stated as once, few or many, or as a class when expanded; others skip it.

-,-,TRBJ1-2,TRBV6-5,CASSSSGTFGYGYTF,TGTGCCAGCAGTTCATCCGGGACATTTGGCTATGGCTACACCTTC
-,-,TRBJ1-1,TRBV30,CAWSGGPTEAFF,TGTGCCTGGAGTGGGGGGCCTACTGAAGCTTTCTTT
-,-,TRBJ2-5,TRBV10-3,CAISESSTQYF,TGTGCCATCAGTGAGTCCTCGACCCAGTACTTC
TRBD2,-,TRBJ2-5,TRBV11-3,CASSPGTSGAPSGETQYF,TGTGCCAGCAGCCCCGGGACTAGCGGGGCGCCCTCGGGAGAGACCCAGTACTTC
TRBD1,few,TRBJ2-7,TRBV10-1,CASSDGTGALPIF,TGCGCCAGCAGTGACGGGACAGGGGCACTACCGATCTTC
TRBD1,once,TRBJ2-5,TRBV29-1,CSVEEPRDSQETQYF,TGCAGCGTTGAAGAACCTCGGGACAGCCAAGAGACCCAGTACTTC
-,-,TRBJ2-4,TRBV28,CASRRRGRGDIQYF,TGTGCCAGCAGACGGAGGGGTCGGGGAGACATTCAGTACTTC
-,-,TRBJ1-1,TRBV9,CASSVLSQNTEAFF,TGTGCCAGCAGCGTGTTGAGCCAGAACACTGAAGCTTTCTTT
-,few,TRBJ2-3,TRBV7-3,CASSLGATDTQYF,TGTGCCAGCAGCCTAGGGGCCACAGATACGCAGTATTTT
TRBD2,once,TRBJ2-7,TRBV6-5,CASRVSSGSSYEQYF,TGTGCCAGCAGGGTGTCTAGCGGTAGCTCCTACGAGCAGTACTTC
-,-,TRBJ1-2,TRBV5-1,CASSLLGSNYGYTF,TGCGCCAGCAGCTTGTTGGGTTCTAACTATGGCTACACCTTC
-,-,TRBJ2-7,TRBV7-3,CASSLKGGYEQYF,TGTGCCAGCAGCTTAAAGGGGGGATACGAGCAGTACTTC
TRBD2,-,TRBJ2-3,TRBV5-6,CASSLRGGVAGYGTDTQYF,TGTGCCAGCAGCTTGAGAGGGGGGGTAGCGGGATACGGCACAGATACGCAGTATTTT
TRBD1,-,TRBJ1-4,TRBV7-9,CASSSGQAVSANEKLFF,TGTGCCAGCAGCTCCGGACAGGCGGTTTCGGCTAATGAAAAACTGTTTTTT
-,-,TRBJ2-4,TRBV5-5,CASSFGNLAKNIQYF,TGTGCCAGCAGCTTCGGCAATCTAGCCAAAAACATTCAGTACTTC
-,few,TRBJ2-7,TRBV29-1,CSVWGPGYEQYF,TGCAGCGTATGGGGGCCGGGCTACGAGCAGTACTTC
TRBD2,once,TRBJ2-2,TRBV7-2,CASRPSGGTGELFF,TGTGCCAGCAGACCTAGCGGGGGGACCGGGGAGCTGTTTTTT
-,few,TRBJ1-2,TRBV28,CASSTGPYGYTF,TGTGCCAGCAGTACAGGACCCTATGGCTACACCTTC
-,-,TRBJ1-1,TRBV18,CASSPPLTTRVAEAFF,TGTGCCAGCTCACCACCGTTAACAACCCGAGTGGCTGAAGCTTTCTTT
-,-,TRBJ2-1,TRBV11-3,CASSLAGRPDEQFF,TGTGCCAGCAGCTTAGCGGGACGCCCAGATGAGCAGTTCTTC
-,-,TRBJ2-1,TRBV6-1,CASSEAVGSVGEQFF,TGTGCCAGCAGTGAAGCCGTAGGGTCTGTGGGTGAGCAGTTCTTC
TRBD2,-,TRBJ2-1,TRBV10-3,CAINQRGTRYNEQFF,TGTGCCATCAATCAGAGAGGGACTAGATACAATGAGCAGTTCTTC
-,few,TRBJ1-2,TRBV28,CASSLPRNRVPRGGYTF,TGTGCCAGCAGTCTTCCGCGAAACAGGGTACCGAGAGGAGGCTACACCTTC
TRBD1,-,TRBJ1-1,TRBV27,CASSLSRGTELTEAFF,TGTGCCAGCAGTTTATCTCGGGGGACAGAATTGACTGAAGCTTTCTTT
-,once,TRBJ2-2,TRBV28,CASSLQVPQVHGELFF,TGTGCCAGCAGTCTACAAGTGCCCCAGGTGCACGGGGAGCTGTTTTTT
TRBD1,-,TRBJ2-3,TRBV28,CASRPRDRGNTQYF,TGTGCCAGCAGACCGAGGGACAGGGGCAATACGCAGTATTTT
TRBD2,-,TRBJ2-1,TRBV28,CASRSGGLAGSNEQFF,TGTGCCAGCAGATCCGGGGGACTAGCGGGAAGCAATGAGCAGTTCTTC
-,-,TRBJ2-3,TRBV5-1,CASSPGAGIATDTQYF,TGCGCCAGCAGCCCAGGGGCGGGGATCGCCACAGATACGCAGTATTTT
-,-,TRBJ2-1,TRBV10-3,CAISELGRGEQFF,TGTGCCATCAGTGAGCTAGGAAGGGGTGAGCAGTTCTTC
-,-,TRBJ1-1,TRBV6-5,CASTGTLNTEAFF,TGTGCCAGCACCGGGACACTGAACACTGAAGCTTTCTTT
-,-,TRBJ1-5,TRBV5-8,CASSFVGVSQPQHF,TGTGCCAGCAGCTTCGTGGGGGTCAGTCAGCCCCAGCATTTT
-,-,TRBJ2-2,TRBV4-2,CASSQEGRVGTGELFF,TGTGCCAGCAGCCAAGAAGGGAGAGTAGGCACCGGGGAGCTGTTTTTT
TRBD1,once,TRBJ1-2,TRBV9,CASSVSGQGHGYTF,TGTGCCAGCAGCGTATCCGGACAGGGCCATGGCTACACCTTC
-,few,TRBJ2-7,TRBV11-3,CASSLVTRGEQYF,TGTGCCAGCAGCTTAGTCACCCGGGGGGAGCAGTACTTC
-,-,TRBJ2-5,TRBV30,CASSRTSKETQYF,TGTGCCTCCTCAAGGACCTCGAAGGAGACCCAGTACTTC
-,-,TRBJ2-5,TRBV6-1,CASSDRAGWQYF,TGTGCCAGCAGTGACAGGGCAGGATGGCAGTACTTC
-,-,TRBJ2-5,TRBV28,CASSLPGGLSIGTQYF,TGTGCCAGCAGTTTACCGGGGGGCCTCTCGATAGGGACCCAGTACTTC
TRBD1,-,TRBJ2-7,TRBV28,CASSGTGTGGSYERYF,TGTGCCAGCAGTGGGACCGGGACAGGGGGCTCCTACGAGCGGTACTTC
TRBD1,-,TRBJ1-2,TRBV30,CAWTGGKTNYGYTF,TGTGCCTGGACAGGGGGTAAAACTAACTATGGCTACACCTTC
-,-,TRBJ1-3,TRBV7-8,CASSLAGGNTIYF,TGTGCCAGCAGCTTAGCCGGGGGAAACACCATATATTTT
TRBD1,-,TRBJ1-6,TRBV5-4,CASSSGTVNSPLHF,TGTGCCAGCAGCTCCGGGACAGTTAATTCACCCCTCCACTTT
-,-,TRBJ2-5,TRBV5-1,CASSLEGEETQYF,TGCGCCAGCAGCTTGGAGGGGGAAGAGACCCAGTACTTC
TRBD2,once,TRBJ2-3,TRBV11-2,CASSLGMTSGRTDTQYF,TGTGCCAGCAGCTTAGGAATGACTAGCGGGAGAACAGATACGCAGTATTTT
-,-,TRBJ1-2,TRBV7-8,CASSLSRRNGYTF,TGTGCCAGCAGCTTATCGCGGCGGAATGGCTACACCTTC
-,-,TRBJ1-5,TRBV30,CACTGSNSNQPQHF,TGTGCCTGCACGGGCAGCAATAGCAATCAGCCCCAGCATTTT
-,-,TRBJ2-5,TRBV6-1,CASSDSERGKETQYF,TGTGCCAGCAGTGACTCGGAGAGGGGGAAAGAGACCCAGTACTTC
-,-,TRBJ2-3,TRBV5-1,CASSQRADTQYF,TGCGCCAGCAGCCAGAGGGCGGATACGCAGTATTTT
-,-,TRBJ2-5,TRBV18,CASSRTSFSQETQYF,TGTGCCAGCTCACGAACAAGCTTTAGCCAAGAGACCCAGTACTTC
-,-,TRBJ2-5,TRBV2,CAGGTQYF,TGTGCGGGGGGGACCCAGTACTTC
-,-,TRBJ1-5,TRBV27,CASSLKGGGQPQHF,TGTGCCAGCAGTTTAAAGGGCGGTGGTCAGCCCCAGCATTTT
TRBD1,-,TRBJ1-2,TRBV7-3,CASSSGQGYGYTF,TGTGCCAGCAGCTCAGGACAGGGCTATGGCTACACCTTC
TRBD1,-,TRBJ2-1,TRBV29-1,CSVEDRRGGDEQFF,TGCAGCGTTGAAGATAGGCGAGGGGGCGATGAGCAGTTCTTC
TRBD1,-,TRBJ2-3,TRBV30,CAWSLTGVDTQYF,TGTGCCTGGAGTCTTACAGGGGTAGATACGCAGTATTTT
-,-,TRBJ2-2,TRBV9,CASSVELDATGELFF,TGTGCCAGCAGCGTAGAACTTGATGCCACCGGGGAGCTGTTTTTT